What follows describes a single T cell receptor beta chain. Its target is unknown. This specimen belongs to a study of CD8 T cells in Susac syndrome. Study conclusions and caveats: The TCR sequencing and HLA analysis in the study involved a relatively small number of individuals, as the study acknowledged.

The T cells that were sequenced for TCR beta were CD8+ and CD4+ cells from blood. The individuals used as controls were healthy donors who had been matched for both age and sex. When the RNA was reverse transcribed, random hexamers were used with an input of about 0.5 to 1 ug. Multiplex immunoSEQ PCR targeted 54 Vbeta and 13 Jbeta TCR beta segments. One entry per CDR3 protein results from TCRdb running MiXCR on the immunoSEQ multiplex PCR reads. The sample lists over 120,000 distinct CDR3 sequences, approximately 95% occurring once. The CDR3 runs 15 residues. Germline V CDR1 and CDR2: LNHNV, YYDKDF (reference sequence). Trimming stripped 7 bases from V and 5 bases from J, with 18 bases between.

J is TRBJ2-1 and V is TRBV15; D possibly corresponds to TRBD2 (6 bases). This clonotype was obtained from a human donor in good health. The sample consisted of CD4+ T cells from PBMCs. CDR3 DNA sequence: TGTGCCACCACAAGTTGGGGAGGCGGGAACAATGAGCAGTTCTTC. This encodes CATTSWGGGNNEQFF.